The source of this T cell receptor (beta chain) is a study of cytomegalovirus exposure and HLA in healthy donors. Study results and caveats: Later work found that TCR association rates differed between HLA loci; DRB1 had the most and HLA-C the fewest.

PCR primers comprised 60 Vbeta and 13 Jbeta primers. Produced via immunoSEQ multiplex PCR; TCRdb's table is partial and in-frame only. The table has approximately 220,000 clones, approximately 88% seen once; the top ten hold 0.71%. In regard to this clone: The target antigen is unknown.

Trimming took off 3 bases at V and 5 bases at J, with 11 bases between the two ends. The CDR3 runs 14 residues. Germline lookup yields CDR1 MNHEY and CDR2 SVGAGI. V is TRBV6-5 and J is TRBJ2-1, with a possible D match to TRBD2 (6 bases). The receptor comes from a boy aged 2 to 10 in good health and CMV-seronegative. The sequenced sample consisted of PBMCs. CDR3 nucleotide sequence: TGTGCCAGCAGTTATAGCGGTTATAACAATGAGCAGTTCTTC. This codes for CASSYSGYNNEQFF.